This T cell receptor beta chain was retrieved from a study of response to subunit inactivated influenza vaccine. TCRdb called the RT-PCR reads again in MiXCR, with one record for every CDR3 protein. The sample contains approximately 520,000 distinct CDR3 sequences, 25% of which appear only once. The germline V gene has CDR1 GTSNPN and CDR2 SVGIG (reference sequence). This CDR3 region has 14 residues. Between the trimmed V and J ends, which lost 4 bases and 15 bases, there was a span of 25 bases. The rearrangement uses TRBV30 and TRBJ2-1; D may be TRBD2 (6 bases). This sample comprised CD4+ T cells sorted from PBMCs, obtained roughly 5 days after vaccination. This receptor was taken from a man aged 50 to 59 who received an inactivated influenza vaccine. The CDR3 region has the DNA TGTGCCTGGAATACGGCGAGTATGGGGCTAGCGCCGTTCTTC. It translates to CAWNTASMGLAPFF.